This T cell receptor beta chain came from a study of blood T cell repertoires in COVID-19. The overall study: Collection of acute and convalescent COVID-19 samples took place in the United States, Italy and Spain. T cells, B-cell-depleted T cells, or PBMCs provided the cDNA or gDNA that served as material.

Methods used by the authors: For nucleated cells, counts were estimated from reference gene primer amplification. Profiling relied on immunoSEQ multiplex PCR, and the TCRdb table lists in-frame clones only, not all of them. For V, J and clone size, that table is used; D and trimming come from the DNA. The data show about 190,000 clones, under 80% seen once. From germline, CDR1 is SGDLS and CDR2 YYNGEE. There are 17 residues in the CDR3. J lost 5 bases, V lost 4 bases, and 13 bases had no gene match. This chain joins TRBV9 and TRBJ2-7, with TRBD1 matching 12 bases. The TCR comes from a man aged 50 to 60 who had recovered from COVID-19. Specimen: peripheral blood. In DNA form, the CDR3 reads TGTGCCAGCAGCCCACAGTTTGGGACAGGGGGCCGGAACGAGCAGTACTTC. As protein: CASSPQFGTGGRNEQYF.